Shown below are 27 T cell receptor beta chains from a single sample sequenced in a study of monozygotic twins with cystic fibrosis. This table comes from immunoSEQ multiplex PCR, and its TCRdb copy is limited to in-frame clones, with some not included. The profile covers 30,000 to 35,000 clones, with just over 65% appearing a single time and about 0.8% taken by the ten largest. The sequenced sample consisted of blood. All receptors derive from a girl aged 10 to 17 with cystic fibrosis.

The chain carries TRBV27 and TRBJ2-1, with 7 bases aligning to TRBD2. Germline CDR1 and CDR2: MNHEY and SMNVEV (reference sequence). There are 17 residues in the CDR3. Germline trimming cut 6 bases from V and 2 bases from J; bases unmatched to any gene: 13. In DNA, the CDR3 is TGTGCCAGCAGACGCTTCGAGCGGGACCTAACCTACAATGAGCAGTTCTTC. Encoded protein: CASRRFERDLTYNEQFF.

V gene TRBV15 combines with J gene TRBJ1-2; D perhaps matches TRBD1 (5 bases). From germline, CDR1 is LNHNV and CDR2 YYDKDF (reference sequence). The CDR3 is 16 amino acids. Between the trimmed V and J ends, which lost 0 bases and 5 bases, there was a span of 16 bases. The CDR3 nucleotides are TGTGCCACCAGCAGAGATTTGACAGAAAACTCATATGGCTACACCTTC. This codes for CATSRDLTENSYGYTF.

The chain is built from TRBV7-2 and TRBJ2-5; 13 nucleotides match TRBD2. CDR1 SGHTA and CDR2 FQGNSA come from the germline V gene. After removal of 5 bases from V and 0 bases from J, the junction contained 6 bases not matched to a gene. The CDR3 has 17 amino acids. CDR3 region: CASSLQTSGRYQETQYF. In DNA form, the CDR3 reads TGTGCCAGCAGCCTCCAGACTAGCGGGAGGTACCAAGAGACCCAGTACTTC.

The V gene is TRBV29-1, the J gene TRBJ2-5, with a weak D call TRBD1 (5 bases). CDR3 length equals 13 residues. Deletions cut 6 bases from V and 0 bases from J, with 11 bases between. Per germline, CDR1 SQVTM and CDR2 ANQGSEA. CDR3 nucleotides: TGCAGCGTCTCAGGGCGGTACCAAGAGACCCAGTACTTC. Its translation: CSVSGRYQETQYF.

J is TRBJ1-4 and V is TRBV19, with D unclear. In germline, CDR1 is LNHDA, CDR2 SQIVND (reference sequence). V was cut by 2 bases and J by 7 bases, with 2 bases left in between. The CDR3 covers 11 residues. The CDR3 here is CASSIREKLFF. CDR3 DNA sequence: TGTGCCAGTAGTATACGTGAAAAACTGTTTTTT.

Only one count was recorded for this clone. The chain recombines TRBV5-1 with TRBJ2-1; D could derive from TRBD1 or TRBD2 (7 bases each). CDR3 length: 16 residues. CDR1 SGHRS and CDR2 YFSETQ come from the germline V gene. V was pared by 0 bases and J by 5 bases, with 15 bases between. For the CDR3, the DNA is TGCGCCAGCAGCTTGGAGGTGCAGGGGGGGAACAATGAGCAGTTCTTC. Its protein is CASSLEVQGGNNEQFF.

CDR3 protein: CASSQSGQGASEQYF. The CDR3 nucleotides read TGTGCCAGCAGCCAGTCGGGACAGGGAGCGTCCGAGCAGTACTTC. V gene TRBV7-9 combines with J gene TRBJ2-7; 9 bases are a match to TRBD1. Germline CDR1 reads SEHNR; CDR2 reads FQNEAQ (reference sequence). J gave up 6 bases and V 5 bases, and 11 bases lay outside the gene matches. CDR3 length: 15 residues.

This clone was seen a few times. The gene calls are TRBV4-1 and TRBJ1-2; unclear D gene. V was shortened by 1 base and J by 8 bases, with 17 bases between the two germline ends. The germline V gene has CDR1 MGHRA and CDR2 YSYEKL. There are 15 residues in the CDR3. The CDR3 sequence is CASSQVAVLSGGYTF. For the CDR3, the DNA is TGCGCCAGCAGCCAAGTGGCAGTGCTCAGTGGGGGCTACACCTTC.

The chain has TRBV4-2 and TRBJ2-1, with TRBD2 matching over 8 bases. The CDR3 runs to 15 residues. Germline CDR1 is LGHNA and CDR2 is YNFKEQ. After removal of 1 base from V and 6 bases from J, the junction contained 5 bases not matched to a gene. The CDR3 coding sequence is TGTGCCAGCAGCCAAGTGTCTAGCGGGTTCAATGAGCAGTTCTTC. Translation gives CASSQVSSGFNEQFF.

The rearrangement uses TRBV5-1 and TRBJ1-1, with no clear D. The ends were cut back, 6 bases at V and 2 bases at J, with 11 bases in the middle. There are 13 residues in the CDR3. Germline-derived CDR1 and CDR2 are SGHRS and YFSETQ. Here the CDR3 reads CASNLTPNTEAFF. The CDR3 DNA sequence: TGCGCCAGCAATCTAACCCCAAACACTGAAGCTTTCTTT.

This chain joins TRBV4-1 and TRBJ1-4, with a weak D call TRBD1 (5 bases). The germline gives CDR1 MGHRA, CDR2 YSYEKL. The ends were cut back, 4 bases at V and 8 bases at J, with 20 bases in the middle. CDR3 size: 16 residues. CDR3 protein: CASSPNLSRVGEKLFF. The CDR3 DNA follows: TGCGCCAGCAGCCCCAACCTATCCAGGGTGGGCGAAAAACTGTTTTTT.

The J gene is TRBJ1-2, the V gene TRBV29-1, with TRBD1 matching 7 bases. Germline assignment: CDR1 SQVTM and CDR2 ANQGSEA. Trimming removed 3 bases from V and 10 bases from J; junction bases left unmatched: 11. The CDR3 covers 13 residues. CDR3 protein: CSVDDGTDRDYTF. The CDR3 DNA is TGCAGCGTTGACGATGGGACAGATCGAGACTACACCTTC.

This rearrangement joins TRBV11-2 to TRBJ2-5; D unresolved. This CDR3 comprises 13 residues. The ends were cut back, 5 bases at V and 1 base at J, with 8 bases in the middle. Germline CDR1 is SGHAT and CDR2 is FQNNGV. The CDR3 DNA is TGTGCCAGCAGCGAGCAAATCCAAGAGACCCAGTACTTC. It encodes CASSEQIQETQYF.

This clone was seen a few times. The chain couples TRBV30 to TRBJ1-1; tentative D call: TRBD1 (5 bases). Germline CDR1 GTSNPN, CDR2 SVGIG (reference sequence). CDR3 length equals 13 residues. Trimming took 2 bases from V and 4 from J, leaving 11 bases between them. The CDR3 reads CAWSMGGFTEAFF. DNA for the CDR3: TGTGCCTGGAGTATGGGGGGTTTCACTGAAGCTTTCTTT.

The rearrangement joins TRBV6-1 to TRBJ2-2; D call uncertain. Germline V gene sequence: CDR1 MNHNS, CDR2 SASEGT. The CDR3 covers 13 residues. V lost 10 bases and J lost 2, with 11 bases in between. CDR3 in amino acids: CAIPLGNTGELFF. The CDR3 nucleotides read TGTGCCATCCCGCTAGGTAACACCGGGGAGCTGTTTTTT.

V is TRBV25-1 and J is TRBJ2-1; 9 nucleotides agree with TRBD1. V dropped 1 base and J dropped 3; count of bases not matched to a gene: 4. This CDR3 has 16 amino acids. Germline lookup yields CDR1 MGHDK and CDR2 SYGVNS. The CDR3 protein is CASSELGTGIYNEQFF. The CDR3 nucleotides read TGTGCCAGCAGTGAATTAGGGACAGGGATCTACAATGAGCAGTTCTTC.

This clone was picked up one time. The chain links TRBV19 to TRBJ1-2; 7 nucleotides match TRBD1. The CDR3 contains 13 residues. After removal of 7 bases from V and 6 bases from J, the junction contained 8 bases not matched to a gene. CDR1 and CDR2 from the germline V gene are LNHDA and SQIVND (reference sequence). CDR3 protein: CASKGQFENGYTF. CDR3 coding DNA: TGTGCCAGTAAGGGACAGTTTGAAAATGGCTACACCTTC.

The chain links TRBV4-3 to TRBJ2-3, with 12 bases fitting TRBD2. Germline trimming cut 2 bases from V and 4 bases from J; bases unmatched to any gene: 10. This CDR3 is 18 amino acids long. CDR1 and CDR2 (germline): LGHNA, YSLEER. The DNA for the CDR3 is TGCGCCAGCAGCCAAAATACGCTAGCGGGAGGGAGGGCAGATACGCAGTATTTT. Translated: CASSQNTLAGGRADTQYF.

This clone occurred once. This chain connects TRBV15 to TRBJ2-7, with 9 bases lining up with TRBD1. CDR3 length: 16 residues. V gave up 0 bases and J gave up 4 bases; unmatched junction bases: 7. Germline assignment: CDR1 LNHNV and CDR2 YYDKDF (reference sequence). CDR3: CATSRDGTGYRYEQYF. CDR3 sequence (DNA): TGTGCCACCAGCAGAGATGGGACAGGGTATCGTTACGAGCAGTACTTC.

V and J are TRBV5-1 and TRBJ2-3, with D hard to call. This CDR3 is built from 13 residues. The V end lost 3 bases, the J end lost 2 bases, and 7 bases lay between the germline ends. CDR1 SGHRS and CDR2 YFSETQ come from the germline V gene. CDR3 nucleotide sequence: TGCGCCAGCAGCTGGGGTCTCACAGATACGCAGTATTTT. Translated: CASSWGLTDTQYF.

The CDR3 DNA reads as TGTGCCAGTAGTCCCCGACAGAGCACTGAAGCTTTCTTT. Its translation is CASSPRQSTEAFF. This chain joins TRBV19 and TRBJ1-1; D possibly corresponds to TRBD1 (5 bases). CDR3 length: 13 amino acids. Germline V gives CDR1 LNHDA, CDR2 SQIVND (reference sequence). Trimming removed 5 bases from V and 4 bases from J, with 11 bases in between.

V usage is TRBV6-4 and J usage is TRBJ2-6, with D unclear. Germline CDR1 and CDR2: MRHNA and SNTAGT. Trimming shortened V by 4 bases and J by 0 bases, and 7 bases separated the two germline ends. This CDR3 spans 15 amino acids. CDR3 amino acids: CASSVDRSGANVLTF. The CDR3 DNA follows: TGTGCCAGCAGTGTCGACCGCTCTGGGGCCAACGTCCTGACTTTC.

The CDR3 loop is CASSRGGSYEQYV. The CDR3 nucleotides are TGTGCCAGCAGCCGCGGGGGATCCTACGAGCAGTACGTC. The chain is built from TRBV14 and TRBJ2-7; 7 bases match TRBD2. V lost 4 bases to trimming and J lost 1 base; unmatched junction nucleotides: 1. Germline V gives CDR1 SGHDN, CDR2 FVKESK. The CDR3 contains 13 residues.

This chain connects TRBV30 to TRBJ2-1; unclear D gene. The CDR3 has 16 residues. V dropped 0 bases and J dropped 0 bases, with 12 bases sitting between them. Per germline, CDR1 GTSNPN and CDR2 SVGIG (reference sequence). As DNA, the CDR3 is TGTGCCTGGAGTGTAACACATAACCCCTCCTACAATGAGCAGTTCTTC. Protein sequence: CAWSVTHNPSYNEQFF.

This chain uses TRBV4-2 with TRBJ1-2; TRBD1 is a possible D gene (6 bases). Trimming removed 4 bases from V and 8 bases from J, with 17 bases in between. Germline assignment: CDR1 LGHNA and CDR2 YNFKEQ. The CDR3 is 14 residues long. This chain's CDR3 is CASSPPRDTGGYTF. The CDR3 DNA reads TGTGCCAGCAGCCCCCCCCGGGACACAGGGGGCTACACCTTC.

The chain recombines TRBV18 with TRBJ2-6; TRBD1 aligns across 8 bases. The V and J ends lost 1 base and 0 bases, in that order; junction bases with no gene match: 8. Germline lookup yields CDR1 KGHSH and CDR2 LQKENI. The CDR3 consists of 19 residues. CDR3 sequence: CASSPLGTGSISGANVLTF. The CDR3 DNA follows: TGTGCCAGCTCACCACTAGGGACAGGATCGATCTCTGGGGCCAACGTCCTGACTTTC.

This clone was observed a handful of times. The chain links TRBV29-1 to TRBJ1-1, with D hard to call. The CDR3 sequence is 12 residues long. The germline V and J ends were trimmed by 2 bases and 4 bases, with 8 bases remaining between them. Germline assignment: CDR1 SQVTM and CDR2 ANQGSEA. The CDR3 nucleotides read TGCAGCGTTGAAAGTGATTTCACTGAAGCTTTCTTT. Protein product: CSVESDFTEAFF.